This is a list of T cell receptor beta chains from one sample in a study of neurological immune-mediated disorders. TCRdb passed the 5' RACE reads through MiXCR, listing each CDR3 protein once. Of about 80,000 distinct CDR3 sequences in the sample, about 5.6% were seen once. The sample was PBMCs. These receptors were obtained from a woman aged 55-70 years with multiple sclerosis. The CDR3 runs from the conserved cysteine through the conserved F or W. A D gene is named only where the DNA matches it firmly.

d_gene	v_gene	j_gene	CDR3aa
NA	TRBV20-1	TRBJ1-1	CSARLQGVMNTEAFF
NA	TRBV12-3/TRBV12-4	TRBJ2-1	CASSLLGTEQFF
NA	TRBV4-2	TRBJ1-2	CASSQQKTVQGRTYGYTF
NA	TRBV20-1	TRBJ2-1	CSARDDRLYNEQFF
NA	TRBV20-1	TRBJ1-6	CSALGADRNSPLHF
NA	TRBV5-1	TRBJ2-2	CASSLGGEVPGELFF
NA	TRBV7-9	TRBJ2-2	CASSPRWGGVTTAGELFF
NA	TRBV27	TRBJ1-3	CASSTGISFSGNTIYF
TRBD1	TRBV5-1	TRBJ1-1	CASTLDRRGTEAFF
NA	TRBV5-1	TRBJ1-2	CASGSPRANYGYTF
NA	TRBV7-6	TRBJ2-1	CASGGGTYNEQFF
NA	TRBV20-1	TRBJ2-2	CSAPGHQANTGELFF
TRBD2	TRBV5-1	TRBJ2-7	CASSSGLAGGLQYF
NA	TRBV12-3/TRBV12-4	TRBJ1-3	CASSSPGSNSGNTIYF
TRBD2	TRBV7-2	TRBJ2-1	CASSLLAGRNEQFF
TRBD1	TRBV20-1	TRBJ2-5	CSARDFRQGGETQYF
TRBD1	TRBV20-1	TRBJ2-3	CSARDSDRGLDTQYF
TRBD2	TRBV5-6	TRBJ2-7	CASRPGLAGVAYSYEQYF
NA	TRBV5-1	TRBJ1-4	CASSPQPPNEKLFF
TRBD1	TRBV28	TRBJ2-5	CASSIGRTGVGF
TRBD1	TRBV20-1	TRBJ1-4	CSAPLGGTGQSEKLFF
NA	TRBV3-1	TRBJ1-5	CASSQGQNGNQPQHF
TRBD1	TRBV20-1	TRBJ2-7	CSASRDRAGSYEQYF
NA	TRBV20-1	TRBJ2-7	CSARAGLYEQYF
NA	TRBV5-1	TRBJ1-2	CASSLWGTNYGYTF
NA	TRBV12-3/TRBV12-4	TRBJ1-1	CASSYGSTEAFF
NA	TRBV30	TRBJ2-7	CAWSVPQFPPGEQYF
TRBD1	TRBV27	TRBJ1-2	CASSFGTGQNGYTF
NA	TRBV7-8	TRBJ1-6	CASSLFGQGYNSPLHF
TRBD1	TRBV29-1	TRBJ1-2	CSVGDRVESYTF
NA	TRBV15	TRBJ1-4	CATSRETGTSTNEKLFF
NA	TRBV12-3/TRBV12-4	TRBJ1-6	CASSSSSAGSNSPLHF
NA	TRBV5-1	TRBJ1-1	CASSLVGGLNTEAFF
TRBD2	TRBV3-1	TRBJ2-1	CASTPGGGADEQFF
NA	TRBV15	TRBJ1-1	CATSREGNTEAFF
NA	TRBV20-1	TRBJ2-7	CSARNRRESAYEQYF
NA	TRBV10-3	TRBJ2-7	CAISESGQRYGQYF
NA	TRBV7-2	TRBJ2-4	CASSPTGANIQYF
NA	TRBV5-1	TRBJ1-5	CASSSTSAGNQPQHF
TRBD2	TRBV4-1	TRBJ2-5	CASSQDLVGGEETQYF
NA	TRBV14	TRBJ1-2	CASSHAVTGVGHGYTF
NA	TRBV7-9	TRBJ1-6	CASSKQGGGNSPLHF
NA	TRBV5-1	TRBJ2-7	CASSLGPWAGSSYEQYF
NA	TRBV2	TRBJ2-5	CASLTGIETQYF
TRBD1	TRBV20-1	TRBJ2-4	CSASRGPGNIQYF
NA	TRBV15	TRBJ2-5	CATSTGSAETQYF
NA	TRBV5-1	TRBJ2-7	CASSLEWQVSYEQYF
NA	TRBV4-2	TRBJ2-7	CASSQEGAGGVYEQYF
NA	TRBV7-9	TRBJ2-1	CASSLPASTRNEQFF
NA	TRBV4-2	TRBJ2-7	CASSQDLPRAGISYEQYF
NA	TRBV9	TRBJ2-1	CASSEQVISYNEQFF
NA	TRBV10-3	TRBJ1-2	CAISQAVNYGYTF
TRBD1	TRBV15	TRBJ1-2	CATSGRTGTGYTF
TRBD2	TRBV20-1	TRBJ2-1	CSASGVAGFSYNEQFF
TRBD2	TRBV29-1	TRBJ2-2	CSVSTSGGANTGELFF